These 16 T cell receptor beta chains came from one sample sequenced in a study of cytomegalovirus exposure and HLA in healthy donors. The PCR was carried out with 60 Vbeta primers and 13 Jbeta primers. Sequenced by immunoSEQ multiplex PCR; TCRdb stores in-frame clones only, minus some. In the table there are 250,000 or so clones, approximately 82% of which are singletons. The sequenced sample consisted of PBMCs. The receptors were sampled from a woman in her sixties or seventies in good health and CMV-seropositive.

The V and J genes are TRBV28 and TRBJ1-2, with 8 bases aligning to TRBD1. Trimming at V came to 7 bases and at J to 8 bases, leaving 21 bases not matched to a gene. The CDR3 is 17 amino acids. The V gene's germline CDR1 is MDHEN and CDR2 SYDVKM. The CDR3 coding sequence is TGTGCCAGCAAACCAGCGGGGACAGGTACAAATCTAGGCGGCTACACCTTC. Its translation: CASKPAGTGTNLGGYTF.

The rearrangement joins TRBV7-9 to TRBJ2-7; possible D gene TRBD2, 6 bases. This CDR3 spans 18 amino acids. Germline assignment: CDR1 SEHNR and CDR2 FQNEAQ (reference sequence). Trimming removed 5 bases from V and 2 bases from J, with 25 bases in between. The CDR3 DNA follows: TGTGCCAGCAGCCGCCGCCCCCCGGGTAATAGCGGTCCCTACGAGCAGTACTTC. Translated, it gives CASSRRPPGNSGPYEQYF.

This chain links TRBV5-5 with TRBJ2-7; no clear D. Germline V CDR1 and CDR2: SGHKS, YYEKEE (reference sequence). The CDR3 runs 12 residues. With 2 bases removed from V and 4 bases from J, the gap between germline ends came to 7 bases. CDR3 nucleotides: TGTGCCAGCAGCTTCGACTTTTACGAGCAGTACTTC. Amino acids: CASSFDFYEQYF.

This rearrangement joins TRBV28 to TRBJ2-7, with D maybe TRBD1 (5 bases). Trimming pared 6 bases from V and 3 bases from J, leaving 9 bases between. Germline CDR1 MDHEN, CDR2 SYDVKM. This CDR3 has 12 residues. CDR3 in amino acids: CASRTERYEQYF. CDR3 bases: TGTGCCAGCAGGACAGAGCGCTACGAGCAGTACTTC.

The chain employs TRBV7-3 and TRBJ2-3; tentative D call: TRBD2 (6 bases). Per germline, CDR1 SGHTA and CDR2 FQGTGA. This CDR3 contains 15 residues. The V end was cut by 4 bases, the J end by 0 bases, with 11 bases between. The CDR3 DNA is TGTGCCAGCAGCTCAGAACGGGGGAGCACAGATACGCAGTATTTT. Residues: CASSSERGSTDTQYF.

The chain has TRBV28 and TRBJ2-7; 10 bases agree with TRBD1. The length of the CDR3 is 13 residues. The junction had 3 bases not matched to a gene; V was cut back by 6 bases and J by 4 bases. Germline CDR1 MDHEN, CDR2 SYDVKM. The CDR3 region is CASRGQGTYEQYF. The CDR3 nucleotides are TGTGCCAGCAGGGGACAGGGGACGTACGAGCAGTACTTC. The full variable domain, its missing parts supplied by reference TRBV28 and TRBJ2-7, is DVKVTQSSRYLVKRTGEKVFLECVQDMDHENMFWYRQDPGLGLRLIYFSYDVKMKEKGDIPEGYSVSREKKERFSLILESASTNQTSMYLCASRGQGTYEQYFGPGTRLTVT.

The chain employs TRBV2 and TRBJ2-3; TRBD1 is a possible D gene (5 bases). The germline V gene has CDR1 SNHLY and CDR2 FYNNEI. CDR3 length equals 16 residues. Between the trimmed V and J ends, which lost 2 bases and 6 bases, there was a span of 18 bases. CDR3 region: CASSERSDRQWDTQYF. The DNA of the CDR3 is TGTGCCAGCAGTGAACGGTCGGATCGACAGTGGGATACGCAGTATTTT.

V gene TRBV20-1 combines with J gene TRBJ2-7; D remains unclear. Germline assignment: CDR1 DFQATT and CDR2 SNEGSKA (reference sequence). The CDR3 loop spans 11 amino acids. The V end lost 5 bases, the J end lost 0 bases, and 5 bases lay between the germline ends. The CDR3 bases are TGCAGTGCTTTATCCTCCTACGAGCAGTACTTC. It specifies CSALSSYEQYF.

The chain couples TRBV11-2 to TRBJ1-1; D not certain. Trimming took off 2 bases at V and 0 bases at J, with 7 bases between the two ends. This CDR3 is built from 14 residues. The germline CDR1 and CDR2 sequences are SGHAT and FQNNGV. The CDR3 loop reads CASSLIRLNTEAFF. The CDR3, as DNA: TGTGCCAGCAGCTTAATTCGTTTGAACACTGAAGCTTTCTTT.

CDR3 sequence: CASGQGAGGEQYF. Written as DNA, the CDR3 is TGTGCCAGCGGGCAGGGGGCTGGAGGGGAGCAGTACTTC. V usage is TRBV6-6 and J usage is TRBJ2-7; 8 nucleotides match TRBD1. Germline loops: CDR1 MNHNY, CDR2 SVGAGI (reference sequence). V shed 8 bases and J 7 bases; nucleotides not matched to a gene: 10. The CDR3 length is 13 residues.

The chain uses TRBV10-1 and TRBJ2-1; 9 bases are a match to TRBD2. With V trimmed by 6 bases and J by 7 bases, 10 bases remained unmatched. Germline CDR1 WNHNN, CDR2 SYGVQD (reference sequence). This CDR3 is 15 amino acids long. The CDR3 DNA reads TGCGCCAGCAGCACCATGACTAGCGGAGGTAATGAGCAGTTCTTC. Residues: CASSTMTSGGNEQFF.

The rearrangement links TRBV5-4 to TRBJ1-2, with 7 bases matching TRBD1. CDR1 and CDR2 (germline): SGHNT, YYREEE (reference sequence). This CDR3 is 14 amino acids long. J lost 4 bases, V lost 4 bases, and 7 bases had no gene match. This CDR3 reads CASSRIRDSYGYTF. CDR3 bases: TGTGCCAGCAGCCGGATCCGGGACAGCTATGGCTACACCTTC.

For this clone: One end of the junction varies from germline; a read error may be responsible. The rearrangement links TRBV7-9 to TRBJ1-1; D ambiguous. In germline, CDR1 is SEHNR, CDR2 FQNEAQ (reference sequence). CDR3 length: 12 amino acids. DNA of the CDR3: TGTTCCAGCAGCCTTAGGAACACTGAAGCTTTCTTT. Its protein product is CSSSLRNTEAFF.

This clone has only one observation. The chain couples TRBV4-1 to TRBJ2-1; 8 bases align to TRBD2. Germline CDR1 and CDR2: MGHRA and YSYEKL. The CDR3 runs 15 residues. Unmatched junction bases numbered 11, after V lost 4 bases and J lost 9 bases. The CDR3 protein is CASSPGRTSMSEQFF. The DNA of the CDR3 is TGCGCCAGCAGCCCAGGTAGGACTAGCATGAGTGAGCAGTTCTTC.

The chain has TRBV5-4 and TRBJ2-7, with 7 bases aligning to TRBD2. The DNA end lines up better with TRBJ2-5; the J call may be wrong. There are 16 residues in the CDR3. The germline V gene encodes CDR1 SGHNT and CDR2 YYREEE (reference sequence). CDR3 nucleotide sequence: TGTGCCAGCAGCCCGGTTCCTAGCGGAGCCCAAGAGACCCAGTACTTC. Amino acids: CASSPVPSGAQETQYF.

V gene TRBV5-1 combines with J gene TRBJ2-7; maybe TRBD2 (7 bases). Germline CDR1 is SGHRS and CDR2 is YFSETQ. With 6 bases removed from V and 1 base from J, the gap between germline ends came to 14 bases. The CDR3 runs 14 residues. CDR3 in amino acids: CASKGGITSYEQYF. The CDR3 DNA reads as TGCGCCAGCAAGGGGGGGATAACTTCCTACGAGCAGTACTTC. The full variable domain, with the rest looked up from reference TRBV5-1 and TRBJ2-7, is KAGVTQTPRYLIKTRGQQVTLSCSPISGHRSVSWYQQTPGQGLQFLFEYFSETQRNKGNFPGRFSGRQFSNSRSEMNVSTLELGDSALYLCASKGGITSYEQYFGPGTRLTVT.